Detailed here is one T cell receptor (beta chain). In the authors' methods: Amplified reference gene primers provided the basis for estimating nucleated cell counts. Measured with immunoSEQ multiplex PCR; TCRdb has only the in-frame clones, and not every one. The V and J calls and clone size are taken from that table; D and trimming were inferred from the DNA. The repertoire holds 130,000 or so clones, with more than 75% as singletons. The data derive from a study of blood T cell repertoires in COVID-19. Study information: Donors in the United States, Italy and Spain gave samples during acute or convalescent COVID-19. T cells, B-cell-depleted T cells, or PBMCs provided the cDNA or gDNA that served as material.

V lost 5 bases and J lost 5; bases outside the gene matches: 1. The CDR3 has 12 residues. Per germline, CDR1 MNHEY and CDR2 SVGAGI. The rearrangement joins TRBV6-5 to TRBJ1-2, with 8 bases fitting TRBD1. Sequencing was carried out using peripheral blood. This receptor was identified in a man aged 45-65 years with acute or convalescent COVID-19. CDR3: CASSTGGYGYTF. CDR3 coding DNA: TGTGCCAGCAGTACAGGGGGTTATGGCTACACCTTC.